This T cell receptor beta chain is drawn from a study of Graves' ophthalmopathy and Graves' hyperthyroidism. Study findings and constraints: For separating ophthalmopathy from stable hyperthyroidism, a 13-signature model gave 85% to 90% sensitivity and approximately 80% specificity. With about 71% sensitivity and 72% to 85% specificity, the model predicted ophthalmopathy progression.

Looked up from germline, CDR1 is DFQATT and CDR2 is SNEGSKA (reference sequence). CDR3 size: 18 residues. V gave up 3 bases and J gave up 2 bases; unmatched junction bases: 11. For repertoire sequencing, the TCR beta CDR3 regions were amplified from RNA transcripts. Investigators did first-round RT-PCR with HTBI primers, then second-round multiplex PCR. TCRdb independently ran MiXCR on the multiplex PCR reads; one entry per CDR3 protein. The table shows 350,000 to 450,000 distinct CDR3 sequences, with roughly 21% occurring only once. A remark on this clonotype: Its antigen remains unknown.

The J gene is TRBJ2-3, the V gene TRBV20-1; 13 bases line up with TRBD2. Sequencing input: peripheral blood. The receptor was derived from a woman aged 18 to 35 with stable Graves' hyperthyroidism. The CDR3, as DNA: TGCAGTGCTAGGGACGGAGGACTAGCGGGAGTGGTCACAGATACGCAGTATTTT. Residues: CSARDGGLAGVVTDTQYF.